Sequencing of this TCR beta chain was carried out in a study of PD-L1 blockade in urothelial cancer. Study details: Males with bladder-origin urothelial cancer made up about 90% of the roughly 29 patients. Study results and limitations: Those with durable benefit had larger increases in tumor-associated blood clones at 3 weeks. Pretreatment blood TCR clonality under the median forecast improved survival.

V lost 1 base to trimming and J lost 3 bases; unmatched junction nucleotides: 7. Germline loops: CDR1 SGDLS, CDR2 YYNGEE. The CDR3 extends over 15 amino acids. Regarding this clone: The target antigen is unknown.

Measured with immunoSEQ multiplex PCR; TCRdb has only the in-frame clones, and not every one. This sample has tens of thousands of clones, with more than 75% found just once. Time point indicated: pretreatment peripheral blood. Patient disease was locally advanced or metastatic urothelial carcinoma. This receptor was obtained from a man aged 60 to 75 with urothelial cancer. The J gene is TRBJ2-7, the V gene TRBV9, with TRBD2 matching 7 bases. The sequences come from PBMCs, collected around atezolizumab (anti-PD-L1) treatment. DNA of the CDR3: TGTGCCAGCAGCGTAAATCCTAGCGGCCTCTACGAGCAGTACTTC. It is translated as CASSVNPSGLYEQYF.